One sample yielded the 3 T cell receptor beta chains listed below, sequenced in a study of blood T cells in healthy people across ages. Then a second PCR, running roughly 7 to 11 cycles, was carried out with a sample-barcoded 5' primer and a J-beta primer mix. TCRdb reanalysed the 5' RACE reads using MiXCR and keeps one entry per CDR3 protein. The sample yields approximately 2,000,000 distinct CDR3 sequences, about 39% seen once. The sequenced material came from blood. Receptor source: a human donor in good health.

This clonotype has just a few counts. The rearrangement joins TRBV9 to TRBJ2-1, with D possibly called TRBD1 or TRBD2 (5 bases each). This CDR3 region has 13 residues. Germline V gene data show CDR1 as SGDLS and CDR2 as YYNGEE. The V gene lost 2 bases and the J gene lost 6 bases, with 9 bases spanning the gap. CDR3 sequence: CASSVSRGNEQFF. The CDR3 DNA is TGTGCCAGCAGCGTCTCGAGGGGCAATGAGCAGTTCTTC.

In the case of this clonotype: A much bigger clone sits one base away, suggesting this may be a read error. The CDR3 is CASSQGGQVHTF. As DNA, the CDR3 is TGTGCCAGCAGCCAGGGTGGACAAGTTCACACCTTC. This sequence joins TRBV7-2 and TRBJ1-2, with D possibly being TRBD1 (5 bases). CDR1 and CDR2 from the germline V gene are SGHTA and FQGNSA. V lost 5 bases, J lost 12 bases, and 16 bases lay in between. The CDR3 loop spans 12 amino acids.

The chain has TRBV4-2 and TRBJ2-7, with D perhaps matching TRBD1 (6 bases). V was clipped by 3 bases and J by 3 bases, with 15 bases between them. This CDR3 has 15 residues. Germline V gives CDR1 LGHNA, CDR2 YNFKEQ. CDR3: CASSQNTGTIYEQYF. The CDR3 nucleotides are TGTGCCAGCAGCCAGAATACCGGGACAATCTACGAGCAGTACTTC.